A single sample is the source of the 5 T cell receptor beta chains below, sequenced in a study of vaccination and CD4 T cells after COVID-19 (dated by TCRdb to the early 2020s). Read against the paper, the sample's treatment or condition label means: roughly 10-day PBMC culture with coronavirus spike peptide pools or control peptides (ViraFEST assay). Antigen specificity for these receptors is unknown. The library was obtained by PCR. These reads were obtained on an Illumina iSeq 100. At the Johns Hopkins FTIC core, DNA from the cultured CD4+ T cells underwent TCR sequencing with the Oncomine TCR Beta short-read assay. Through fastp at Q25 and MiXCR, TCRdb rebuilt clones from the public reads, retaining in-frame beta chains. Every CDR3 protein is listed once, alongside the most common genes and DNA of its rows. Counted in this sample were around 13,000 distinct CDR3 sequences; roughly 21% of them appeared once. The ten most abundant clones make up approximately 16% of the sample.

The sequenced sample consisted of cultured CD4+ T cells from blood. These receptors all come from a human donor with COVID-19.

This clonotype has only a few counts. The chain has TRBV10-1 and TRBJ1-1; 9 bases agree with TRBD1. This CDR3 spans 14 amino acids. The germline V gene encodes CDR1 WNHNN and CDR2 SYGVQD (reference sequence). V lost 5 bases to trimming and J lost 4 bases; unmatched junction nucleotides: 5. CDR3 amino acids: CASSSTGGSTEAFF. CDR3 bases: TGCGCCAGCAGTTCGACAGGGGGGTCCACTGAAGCTTTCTTT.

The chain joins TRBV6-2 or TRBV6-3 to TRBJ2-7; 10 nucleotides line up with TRBD2. V lost 6 bases and J lost 3; bases outside the gene matches: 11. This CDR3 is 16 amino acids long. Germline V CDR1 and CDR2: MNHEY, SVGEGT. The CDR3, as DNA: TGTGCCAGCAGCCGAACCCCTAGCGGGGGAAACTACGAGCAGTACTTC. This codes for CASSRTPSGGNYEQYF.

This chain connects TRBV6-2 or TRBV6-3 to TRBJ2-1; D is uncertain. The CDR3 loop spans 13 amino acids. Germline CDR1 reads MNHEY; CDR2 reads SVGEGT. Trimming left V 4 bases short and J 9 bases short, with 13 bases between. DNA of the CDR3: TGTGCCAGCAGTTCTACCCGCGGTGGTGAGCAGTTCTTC. Its protein product is CASSSTRGGEQFF.

V is TRBV4-3 and J is TRBJ2-7, with 7 bases lining up with TRBD1. From germline, CDR1 is LGHNA and CDR2 YSLEER. V dropped 1 base and J dropped 3; count of bases not matched to a gene: 6. This CDR3 has 15 amino acids. CDR3 amino acids: CASSQGGQSLYEQYF. CDR3 nucleotide sequence: TGCGCCAGCAGCCAAGGGGGACAGAGCCTCTACGAGCAGTACTTC.

The genes are TRBV10-2 and TRBJ2-2; no definite D call. Germline V lookup: CDR1 WSHSY, CDR2 SAAADI. V shed 6 bases and J shed 7 bases, with 6 bases lying between them. The CDR3 totals 11 residues. The CDR3 DNA sequence: TGCGCCAGCAGCTCTCTCGGGGAGCTGTTTTTT. Its protein is CASSSLGELFF.